A selection of T cell receptor beta chains follows, all from one sample in a study of CD4 T cell repertoires in COVID-19. Sequencing used immunoSEQ multiplex PCR; TCRdb keeps in-frame clones, though not all of them. This sample has 20,000 to 25,000 clones, with about nine tenths found just once. Sequenced here: central memory CD4+ T cells from blood, sampled before the COVID-19 pandemic. These receptors were taken from a human donor who had COVID-19. Both conserved end residues are part of each CDR3. A D gene is named only where the DNA matches it firmly. Clone size is stated in some rows and not others, as once, few, many or a class when expanded.

>14|TRBD1|TRBV7-2|.|TRBJ1-1
TGTGCCAGCAGCTTACAAACAGGGGGCACTGAAGCTTTCTTT
CASSLQTGGTEAFF
>13|TRBD1|TRBV2|.|TRBJ1-2
TGTGCCAGCAGATTGGTGACAGGGGATGGCTACACCTTC
CASRLVTGDGYTF
>13|.|TRBV2|.|TRBJ2-1
TGTGCCAGCAGTCTCCGGAGGGGAAATGAGCAGTTCTTC
CASSLRRGNEQFF
>14|.|TRBV2|.|TRBJ2-3
TGTGCCAGCATCAACTCGGGGGTAGGGGATACGCAGTATTTT
CASINSGVGDTQYF
>16|TRBD2|TRBV28|few|TRBJ2-2
TGTGCCAGCAGTTGGGGCCGGCGGGGGACGGCCGGGGAGCTGTTTTTT
CASSWGRRGTAGELFF
>15|TRBD2|TRBV15|once|TRBJ2-4
TGTGCCACCAGCAGAGTGGGGGGGGCCAAAAACATTCAGTACTTC
CATSRVGGAKNIQYF
>15|TRBD1|TRBV2|.|TRBJ2-6
TGTGCCAGCAGTGTGACAGGGGCAGGGGCCAACGTCCTGACTTTC
CASSVTGAGANVLTF
>14|TRBD1|TRBV5-1|.|TRBJ1-6
TGCGCCAGCAGCTTGGGACAGGGTGGGTCACCCCTCCACTTT
CASSLGQGGSPLHF
>17|.|TRBV7-4|.|TRBJ1-5
TGTGCCAGCAGCCTAAAAGACAGCGGGGGTGAAGGTCAGCCCCAGCATTTT
CASSLKDSGGEGQPQHF
>14|.|TRBV27|once|TRBJ2-3
TGTGCCAGCAGTCCTATAGTTTCGGGAGATACGCAGTATTTT
CASSPIVSGDTQYF
>15|TRBD1|TRBV2|.|TRBJ2-2
TGTGCCAGCAGTGTACGGCAGGGGGACACCGGGGAGCTGTTTTTT
CASSVRQGDTGELFF
>17|TRBD2|TRBV28|.|TRBJ2-1
TGTGCCAGCAGTACCCTCGGGACTAGCGGAGCCTACAATGAGCAGTTCTTC
CASSTLGTSGAYNEQFF
>14|.|TRBV7-9|.|TRBJ1-1
TGTGCCAGCAGCCCTACGACACAGGGTACTGAAGCTTTCTTC
CASSPTTQGTEAFF
>18|TRBD2|TRBV4-2|.|TRBJ2-7
TGTGCCAGCAGCCAAGTTCAGGTAATTGGACTAGCAACGGACGAGCAGTACTTC
CASSQVQVIGLATDEQYF
>10|.|TRBV29-1|once|TRBJ2-1
TGCAGCGGGTTGTGGAGCGCGCAGTTCTTC
CSGLWSAQFF
>16|TRBD2|TRBV5-1|.|TRBJ2-3
TGCGCCAGCAGCCCACGGACTAGCGGTGGTGGAGATACGCAGTATTTT
CASSPRTSGGGDTQYF
>16|.|TRBV27|.|TRBJ1-1
TGTGCCAGCAGTTCTGTCATCACAGGGCCTGGTTCTTGGGCTTTCTTT
CASSSVITGPGSWAFF
>13|TRBD1|TRBV29-1|.|TRBJ2-7
TGCAGCGTGACGGGACAGAGCTCCTACGAGCAGTACTTC
CSVTGQSSYEQYF
>14|.|TRBV4-1|.|TRBJ1-2
TGCGCCAGCAGCCAAGATGGGGGGGTTCGTGGCTACACCTTC
CASSQDGGVRGYTF
>12|TRBD1|TRBV29-1|.|TRBJ2-2
TGCAGCGCTGGACAGGGGAACGGGGAGCTGTTTTTT
CSAGQGNGELFF
>14|.|TRBV6-1|.|TRBJ1-2
TGTGCCAGCAGTGGATCAGGGTACGGCTATGGCTACACCTTC
CASSGSGYGYGYTF
>14|.|TRBV2|once|TRBJ1-5
TGTGCCAGCCAGACAGCATATAGCAATCAGCCCCAGCATTTT
CASQTAYSNQPQHF
>14|TRBD2|TRBV10-2|.|TRBJ2-7
TGCGCCAGCAGTCCAACTAGCGTCTCCTACGAGCAGTACTTC
CASSPTSVSYEQYF
>13|.|TRBV11-2|.|TRBJ1-5
TGTGCCAGCAGCACCGGGGGGCAACAGCCCCAGCATTTT
CASSTGGQQPQHF
>16|.|TRBV5-1|.|TRBJ2-3
TGCGCCAGCAGCCCACCCCAATCCGCGCTCACAGATACGCAGTATTTT
CASSPPQSALTDTQYF
>14|TRBD1|TRBV19|.|TRBJ2-7
TGTGCCAGTAGTAGGCCGGACAGGGAAGGCGAGCAGTACTTC
CASSRPDREGEQYF
>14|TRBD1|TRBV6-5|.|TRBJ2-7
TGTGCCAGCAGTTACTCCCAGGGGGCTTACGAGCAGTACTTC
CASSYSQGAYEQYF
>15|.|TRBV19|once|TRBJ2-7
TGTGCCAGTAGTCCCTACACTGACAGGCCCTACGAGCAGTACTTC
CASSPYTDRPYEQYF
>14|TRBD1|TRBV5-1|.|TRBJ1-4
TGCGCCAGCAGCGCCGGGACAGAGAATGAAAAACTGTTTTTT
CASSAGTENEKLFF
>19|TRBD2|TRBV4-2|.|TRBJ2-5
TGTGCCAGCAGCCCCCTAAAACGGGAGGGGGGGTCGTACCAAGAGACCCAGTACTTC
CASSPLKREGGSYQETQYF
>13|.|TRBV2|.|TRBJ1-5
TGTGCCAGCAGTGACGGGTTGAGTCAGCCCCAGCATTTT
CASSDGLSQPQHF
>16|.|TRBV7-6|.|TRBJ1-3
TGTGCCAGCAGCTTAGGGGAGGCAGGGTCGGGCAACACCATATATTTT
CASSLGEAGSGNTIYF
>15|.|TRBV15|.|TRBJ1-2
TGTGCCACCAGCAGAGCCCCCGGAGGGGCTGTCGGCTACACCTTC
CATSRAPGGAVGYTF
>15|.|TRBV21-1|.|TRBJ2-1
TGTGCCAGCAGCAAAGACGCGAGCTCCTACAATGAGCAGTTCTTC
CASSKDASSYNEQFF
>16|.|TRBV4-1|once|TRBJ2-3
TGCGCCAGCAGCCCGCGGGACAGAGATAGCACAGATACGCAGTATTTT
CASSPRDRDSTDTQYF
>16|TRBD2|TRBV7-2|.|TRBJ2-5
TGTGCCAGCAGCTCCCGACTAGCGGATAATCAAGAGACCCAGTACTTC
CASSSRLADNQETQYF
>14|TRBD1|TRBV19|.|TRBJ1-1
TGTGCCAGTAGTATACCGGGACAGGTGATTGAAGCTTTCTTT
CASSIPGQVIEAFF
>11|.|TRBV7-9|.|TRBJ2-7
TGTGCCAGCAGCTTTAACTACGAGCAGTACTTC
CASSFNYEQYF
>16|TRBD2|TRBV28|.|TRBJ2-7
TGTGCCAGCAGTTCCCCCACGGGTAGCGGGAGATTGGAGCAGTACTTC
CASSSPTGSGRLEQYF
>12|.|TRBV2|once|TRBJ2-3
TGTGCCAGCAGCCCCTACACAGATACGCAGTATTTT
CASSPYTDTQYF
>13|.|TRBV19|.|TRBJ1-1
TGTGCCAGTAGTTCCACCGGGGACACTGAAGCTTTCTTT
CASSSTGDTEAFF